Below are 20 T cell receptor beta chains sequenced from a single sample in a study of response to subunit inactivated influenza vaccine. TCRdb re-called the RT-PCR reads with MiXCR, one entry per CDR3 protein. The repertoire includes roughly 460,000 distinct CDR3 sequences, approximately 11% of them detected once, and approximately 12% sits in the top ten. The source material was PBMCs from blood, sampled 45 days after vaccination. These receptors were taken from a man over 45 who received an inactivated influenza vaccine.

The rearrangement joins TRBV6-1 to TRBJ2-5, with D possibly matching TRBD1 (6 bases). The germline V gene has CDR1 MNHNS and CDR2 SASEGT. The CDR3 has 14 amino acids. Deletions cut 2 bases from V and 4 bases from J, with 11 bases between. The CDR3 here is CASSEIQGRETQYF. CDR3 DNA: TGTGCCAGCAGTGAAATACAGGGTAGAGAGACCCAGTACTTC.

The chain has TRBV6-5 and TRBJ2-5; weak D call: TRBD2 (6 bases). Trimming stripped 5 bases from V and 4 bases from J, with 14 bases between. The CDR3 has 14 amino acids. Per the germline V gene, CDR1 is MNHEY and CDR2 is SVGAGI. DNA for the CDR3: TGTGCCAGCAGTCTACGCGGGGAGATAGAGACCCAGTACTTC. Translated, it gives CASSLRGEIETQYF.

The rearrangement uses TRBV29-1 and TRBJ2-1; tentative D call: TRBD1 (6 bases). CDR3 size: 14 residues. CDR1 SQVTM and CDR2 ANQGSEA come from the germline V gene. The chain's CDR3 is CSGIQGSSYNEQFF. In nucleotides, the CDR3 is TGCAGTGGCATACAGGGAAGCTCCTACAATGAGCAGTTCTTC.

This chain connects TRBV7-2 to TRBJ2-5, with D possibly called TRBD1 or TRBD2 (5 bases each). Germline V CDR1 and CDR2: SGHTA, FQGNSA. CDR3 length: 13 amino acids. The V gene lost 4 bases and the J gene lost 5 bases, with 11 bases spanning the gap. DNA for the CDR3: TGTGCCAGCAGCTCCCGCGAGGGGGAGACCCAGTACTTC. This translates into CASSSREGETQYF. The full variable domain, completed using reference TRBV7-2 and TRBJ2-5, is GAGVSQSPSNKVTEKGKDVELRCDPISGHTALYWYRQSLGQGLEFLIYFQGNSAPDKSGLPSDRFSAERTGGSVSTLTIQRTQQEDSAVYLCASSSREGETQYFGPGTRLLVL.

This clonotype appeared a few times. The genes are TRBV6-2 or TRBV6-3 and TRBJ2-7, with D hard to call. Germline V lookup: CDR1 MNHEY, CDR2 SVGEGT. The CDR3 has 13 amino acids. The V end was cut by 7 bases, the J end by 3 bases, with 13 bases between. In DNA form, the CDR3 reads TGTGCCAGCACGGAGACTGAAAACTACGAGCAGTACTTC. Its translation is CASTETENYEQYF.

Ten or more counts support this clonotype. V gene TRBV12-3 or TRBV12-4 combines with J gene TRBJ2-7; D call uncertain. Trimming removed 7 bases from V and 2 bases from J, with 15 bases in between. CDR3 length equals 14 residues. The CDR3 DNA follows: TGTGCCAGCACAATGACACCTACCACCTACGAGCAGTACTTC. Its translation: CASTMTPTTYEQYF.

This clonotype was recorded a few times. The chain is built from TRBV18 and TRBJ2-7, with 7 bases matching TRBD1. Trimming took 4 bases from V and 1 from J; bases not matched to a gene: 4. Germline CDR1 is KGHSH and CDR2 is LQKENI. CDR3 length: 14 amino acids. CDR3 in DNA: TGTGCCAGCTCACAACCGGGACAGTCCTACGAGCAGTACTTC. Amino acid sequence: CASSQPGQSYEQYF.

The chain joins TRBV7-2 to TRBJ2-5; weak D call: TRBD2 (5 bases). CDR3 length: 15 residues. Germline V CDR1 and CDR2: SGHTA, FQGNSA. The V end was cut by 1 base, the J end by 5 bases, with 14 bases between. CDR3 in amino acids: CASSLERLWAETQYF. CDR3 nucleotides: TGTGCCAGCAGCTTAGAGCGGCTGTGGGCGGAGACCCAGTACTTC.

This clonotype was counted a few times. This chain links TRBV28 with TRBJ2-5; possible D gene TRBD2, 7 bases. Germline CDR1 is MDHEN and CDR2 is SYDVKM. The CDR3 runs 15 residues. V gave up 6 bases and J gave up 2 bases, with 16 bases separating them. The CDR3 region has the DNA TGTGCCAGCAGACTCGCGGGGGCTCAACAAGAGACCCAGTACTTC. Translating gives CASRLAGAQQETQYF.

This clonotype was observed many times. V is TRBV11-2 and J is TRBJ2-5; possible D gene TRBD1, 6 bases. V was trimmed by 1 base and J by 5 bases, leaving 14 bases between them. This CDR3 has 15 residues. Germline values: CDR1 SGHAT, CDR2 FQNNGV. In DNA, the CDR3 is TGTGCCAGCAGCTTAGTGGGGGCCCTCGGGGAGACCCAGTACTTC. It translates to CASSLVGALGETQYF. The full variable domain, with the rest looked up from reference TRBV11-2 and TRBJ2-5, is EAGVAQSPRYKIIEKRQSVAFWCNPISGHATLYWYQQILGQGPKLLIQFQNNGVVDDSQLPKDRFSAERLKGVDSTLKIQPAKLEDSAVYLCASSLVGALGETQYFGPGTRLLVL.

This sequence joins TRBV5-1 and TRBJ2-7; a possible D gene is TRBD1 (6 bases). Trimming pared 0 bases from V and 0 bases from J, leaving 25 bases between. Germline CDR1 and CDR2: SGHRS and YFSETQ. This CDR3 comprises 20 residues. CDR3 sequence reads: CASSLAVQTDSAWGSYEQYF. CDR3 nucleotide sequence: TGCGCCAGCAGCTTGGCCGTTCAAACGGACAGCGCTTGGGGCTCCTACGAGCAGTACTTC.

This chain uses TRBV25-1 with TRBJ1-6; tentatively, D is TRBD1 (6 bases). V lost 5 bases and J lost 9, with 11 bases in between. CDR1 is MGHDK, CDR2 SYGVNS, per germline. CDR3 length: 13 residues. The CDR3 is CASSIQGISPLHF. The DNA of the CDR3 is TGTGCCAGCAGTATACAGGGCATTTCACCCCTCCACTTT.

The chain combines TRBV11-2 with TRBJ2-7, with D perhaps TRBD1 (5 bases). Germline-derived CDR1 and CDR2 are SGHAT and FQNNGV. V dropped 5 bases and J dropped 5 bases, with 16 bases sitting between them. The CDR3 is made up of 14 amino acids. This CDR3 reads CASSANPGIDEQYF. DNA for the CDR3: TGTGCCAGCAGCGCGAACCCAGGGATCGACGAGCAGTACTTC.

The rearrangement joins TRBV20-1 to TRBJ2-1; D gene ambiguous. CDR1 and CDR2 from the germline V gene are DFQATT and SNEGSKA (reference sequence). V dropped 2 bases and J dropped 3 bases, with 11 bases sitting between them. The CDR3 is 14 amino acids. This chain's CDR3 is CSARYLGNYNEQFF. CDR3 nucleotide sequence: TGCAGTGCTAGATACCTAGGCAACTACAATGAGCAGTTCTTC.

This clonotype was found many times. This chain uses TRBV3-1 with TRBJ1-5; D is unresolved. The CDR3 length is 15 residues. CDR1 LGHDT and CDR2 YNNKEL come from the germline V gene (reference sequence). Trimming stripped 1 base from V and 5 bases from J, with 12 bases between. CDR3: CASSQGPGADQPQHF. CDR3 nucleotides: TGTGCCAGCAGCCAAGGACCGGGCGCTGATCAGCCCCAGCATTTT.

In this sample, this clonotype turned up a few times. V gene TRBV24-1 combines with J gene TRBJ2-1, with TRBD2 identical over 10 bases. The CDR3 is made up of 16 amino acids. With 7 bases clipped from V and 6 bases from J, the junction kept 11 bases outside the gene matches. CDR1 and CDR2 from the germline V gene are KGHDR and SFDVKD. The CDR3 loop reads CATSGQRTSGFNEQFF. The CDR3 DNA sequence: TGTGCCACCAGCGGCCAAAGGACTAGCGGATTCAATGAGCAGTTCTTC.

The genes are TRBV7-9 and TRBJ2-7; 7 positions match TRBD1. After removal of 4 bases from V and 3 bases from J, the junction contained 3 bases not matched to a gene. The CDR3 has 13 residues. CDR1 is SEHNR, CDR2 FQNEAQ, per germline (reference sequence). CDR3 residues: CASSWDSYYEQYF. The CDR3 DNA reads TGTGCCAGCAGCTGGGACAGCTACTACGAGCAGTACTTC.

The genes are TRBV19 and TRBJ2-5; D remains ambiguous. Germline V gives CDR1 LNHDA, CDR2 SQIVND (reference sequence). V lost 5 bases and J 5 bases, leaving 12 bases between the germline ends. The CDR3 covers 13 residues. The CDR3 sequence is CASSGMAVETQYF. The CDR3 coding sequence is TGTGCCAGTAGTGGGATGGCGGTGGAGACCCAGTACTTC.

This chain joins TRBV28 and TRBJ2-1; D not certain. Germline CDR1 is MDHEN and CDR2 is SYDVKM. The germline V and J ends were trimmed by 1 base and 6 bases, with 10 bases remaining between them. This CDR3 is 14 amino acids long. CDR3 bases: TGTGCCAGCAGTTTATTTGACTTCTCCAATGAGCAGTTCTTC. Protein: CASSLFDFSNEQFF.

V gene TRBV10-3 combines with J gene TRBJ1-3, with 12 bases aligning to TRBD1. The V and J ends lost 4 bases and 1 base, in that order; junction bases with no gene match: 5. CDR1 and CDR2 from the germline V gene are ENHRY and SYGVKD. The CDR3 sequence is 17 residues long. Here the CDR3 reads CAISATGQGASGNTIYF. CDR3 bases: TGTGCCATCAGTGCGACGGGACAGGGGGCATCTGGAAACACCATATATTTT.